This is a list of T cell receptor beta chains from one sample in a study of T-cell reconstitution after alpha-beta-depleted transplantation in children. TCRdb used MiXCR to reprocess the PCR reads, holding one entry per CDR3 protein. The sample includes some 140,000 distinct CDR3 sequences, roughly 9% of them seen just once. The input for sequencing was PBMCs, mostly from graft donor cells, taken 180 days after TCRalphabeta/CD19-depleted stem cell transplant. The receptors originated from a girl in the first two years of life who had a stem cell transplant for combined immunodeficiency, so the T cells may come from the graft donor. CDR3s include the opening cysteine and the closing phenylalanine or tryptophan. The order of the fields is D gene, clone size, J gene, V gene, CDR3 protein, CDR3 DNA. A D gene is named only where the DNA matches it firmly. Not all rows give a size; the values are once, few, many and, for expanded clones, a class.

TRBD1 few TRBJ1-2 TRBV24-1 CATSDSTGGGEYGYTF TGTGCCACCAGTGATTCCACAGGGGGCGGTGAATATGGCTACACCTTC
. . TRBJ2-5 TRBV25-1 CASSEYGQETQYF TGTGCCAGCAGTGAATATGGGCAAGAGACCCAGTACTTC
. . TRBJ2-1 TRBV11-1 CASTMRPGPPGPRRHEQFF TGTGCCAGCACTATGAGGCCCGGACCGCCCGGGCCAAGACGCCATGAGCAGTTCTTC
TRBD2 many TRBJ2-5 TRBV9 CASSAPSGGAKTQYF TGTGCCAGCAGCGCTCCTAGCGGGGGGGCCAAGACCCAGTACTTC
. many TRBJ2-5 TRBV19 CANPLTAYQETQYF TGTGCCAACCCTCTGACCGCGTACCAAGAGACCCAGTACTTC
. many TRBJ1-5 TRBV18 CASSRGPDNQPQHF TGTGCCAGCTCCCGGGGGCCGGACAATCAGCCCCAGCATTTT
TRBD1 few TRBJ2-7 TRBV29-1 CSVAKVGPRDRGPYEQYF TGCAGCGTTGCGAAAGTGGGGCCCCGGGACAGGGGGCCCTACGAGCAGTACTTC
TRBD1 many TRBJ2-2 TRBV5-1 CASSLKRGHGELFF TGCGCCAGCAGCTTGAAAAGGGGGCACGGGGAGCTGTTTTTT
. many TRBJ1-1 TRBV29-1 CSVAGQMNTEAFF TGCAGCGTTGCAGGACAGATGAACACTGAAGCTTTCTTT
TRBD2 few TRBJ2-3 TRBV10-3 CAISSGNAADTQYF TGTGCCATCAGTAGCGGGAACGCCGCAGATACGCAGTATTTT
TRBD2 few TRBJ2-5 TRBV7-2 CASSLAAGVGGTQYF TGTGCCAGCAGCTTAGCAGCGGGGGTTGGGGGGACCCAGTACTTC
. . TRBJ1-1 TRBV12-3/TRBV12-4 CASSFSMPPMNTEAFF TGTGCCAGCAGTTTTTCGATGCCGCCCATGAACACTGAAGCTTTCTTT
. . TRBJ2-7 TRBV4-3 CASSHGDEQYF TGCGCCAGCAGCCATGGCGACGAGCAGTACTTC
TRBD1 . TRBJ2-5 TRBV6-1 CASQGQGGGTQYF TGTGCCAGCCAGGGACAGGGAGGAGGGACCCAGTACTTC
. many TRBJ2-1 TRBV20-1 CSARDRALSYNEQFF TGCAGTGCTAGAGATAGGGCATTGTCCTACAATGAGCAGTTCTTC
TRBD1 . TRBJ1-1 TRBV29-1 CSVGQGAKVITEAFF TGCAGCGTTGGGCAGGGGGCGAAGGTAATCACTGAAGCTTTCTTT
TRBD2 many TRBJ2-7 TRBV9 CASSPGGDEQYF TGTGCCAGCAGCCCCGGGGGGGACGAGCAGTACTTC
TRBD1 few TRBJ2-2 TRBV7-2 CASSSRRTGVTGELFF TGTGCCAGCAGCTCCCGGAGGACAGGGGTCACCGGGGAGCTGTTTTTT
. . TRBJ2-7 TRBV15 CATSRVPGHSYEQYF TGTGCCACCAGCAGAGTACCGGGACACTCCTACGAGCAGTACTTC
TRBD1 few TRBJ2-7 TRBV5-1 CASSLEPRGPYEQYF TGCGCCAGCAGCTTGGAGCCCAGGGGGCCTTACGAGCAGTACTTC
. few TRBJ2-3 TRBV6-1 CASSESVFTTDTQYF TGTGCCAGCAGTGAGTCAGTCTTTACCACAGATACGCAGTATTTT
TRBD2 . TRBJ2-1 TRBV5-1 CASSFLAGELNEQFF TGCGCCAGCAGCTTTCTAGCGGGAGAACTCAATGAGCAGTTCTTC
. many TRBJ2-7 TRBV29-1 CSVGVPQRDSEQYF TGCAGCGTTGGGGTGCCGCAGCGGGACAGTGAGCAGTACTTC
. few TRBJ1-1 TRBV5-1 CASSLGHISNTEAFF TGCGCCAGCAGCTTGGGACATATTTCCAACACTGAAGCTTTCTTT
. many TRBJ2-1 TRBV7-8 CASSSFPTSYEQFF TGTGCCAGCAGCTCCTTCCCCACTAGCTATGAGCAGTTCTTC
. . TRBJ1-2 TRBV7-8 CASSLIGSEPHYGYTF TGTGCCAGCAGCTTAATTGGGTCTGAACCTCACTATGGCTACACCTTC
. . TRBJ2-2 TRBV24-1 CATSLTGELFF TGTGCCACCAGTCTCACCGGGGAGCTGTTTTTT
. few TRBJ1-3 TRBV20-1 CSAFGQLGNTIYF TGCAGTGCTTTTGGACAGCTAGGAAACACCATATATTTT
. . TRBJ2-7 TRBV12-3/TRBV12-4 CASSFRQGRYEQYF TGTGCCAGCAGTTTTCGGCAGGGAAGGTACGAGCAGTACTTC
. few TRBJ2-6 TRBV2 CASSGVGGTGANVLTF TGTGCCAGCAGTGGGGTGGGGGGAACTGGGGCCAACGTCCTGACTTTC
. . TRBJ1-4 TRBV6-1 CASTLGRGEKLFF TGTGCCAGCACCTTGGGCCGTGGCGAAAAACTGTTTTTT
. . TRBJ1-5 TRBV3-1 CASSQDRNQPQHF TGTGCCAGCAGCCAAGATCGAAATCAGCCCCAGCATTTT
. few TRBJ2-6 TRBV19 CASSIPRYSGANVLTF TGTGCCAGTAGTATCCCACGGTACTCTGGGGCCAACGTCCTGACTTTC
. few TRBJ1-5 TRBV20-1 CSALRSNQPQHF TGCAGTGCTCTCCGTAGCAATCAGCCCCAGCATTTT
. . TRBJ2-3 TRBV3-1 CASSQGTQISTQYF TGTGCCAGCAGCCAAGGGACTCAGATAAGCACGCAGTATTTT
TRBD2 few TRBJ2-5 TRBV20-1 CSAPTAGRFGETQYF TGCAGTGCGCCCACAGCGGGGCGCTTTGGAGAGACCCAGTACTTC
. few TRBJ2-2 TRBV10-3 CAITDGLSTGELFF TGTGCCATCACCGACGGCTTGAGTACCGGGGAGCTGTTTTTT
. many TRBJ2-7 TRBV5-6 CASSPPVGVDEQYF TGTGCCAGCAGCCCCCCGGTGGGGGTTGACGAGCAGTACTTC